This T cell receptor beta chain was identified during a study of beta chain features in type 1 diabetes. The whole isolated RNA underwent reverse transcription, so sequencing captured expressed TCRB transcripts. Assay: immunoSEQ multiplex PCR; the TCRdb copy retains only in-frame clones and omits some. The sample contains some 900,000 clones, 15% to 20% of which appear only once. Study observations and caveats: With patients and controls alike, PCR might favor shorter templates to an equal degree. The VDJ junctions of type 1 diabetes patients carried fewer insertions and more deletions.

This clone came up a few times. Antigen specificity is unknown. Donors underwent one heparinised blood draw, 100 to 150 mL on average. The CDR3 length is 14 residues. Germline CDR1 is MNHEY and CDR2 is SVGAGI. V lost 5 bases and J lost 4; bases outside the gene matches: 6. What was sequenced was naive CD4+ T cells from blood. V gene TRBV6-5 combines with J gene TRBJ1-2; 8 bases line up with TRBD1. This TCR was recovered from a woman aged 18-29 years in good health. The CDR3 loop reads CASSLLTGAYGYTF. The CDR3 nucleotides are TGTGCCAGCAGTCTTTTGACAGGGGCCTATGGCTACACCTTC.